This T cell receptor (beta chain) stems from a study of immune heterogeneity within non-small cell lung tumors. TCR beta CDR3 was amplified by multiplex PCR using 32 V and 13 J primers. TCRdb re-called the multiplex PCR reads with MiXCR, one entry per CDR3 protein. Counted here are about 2,500 distinct CDR3 sequences, 20% to 25% occurring once; the ten biggest clones make up approximately 10%. Genomic DNA extracted from bulk tumor tissue served as template. A total of about 0.6 ug was used per sample. Multiple biopsies spaced far apart were taken from each primary tumor during surgery. Patients went through curative surgery, and their non-small cell lung cancer was untreated and newly diagnosed. Looked up from germline, CDR1 is MNHEY and CDR2 is SMNVEV (reference sequence). CDR3 length equals 13 residues. Deletions cut 8 bases from V and 7 bases from J, with 17 bases between. This clonotype is medium-sized.

V and J are TRBV27 and TRBJ1-2; unclear D gene. This receptor was obtained from a man in his forties with non-small cell lung cancer. Sequenced: lung tumor tissue. The CDR3 DNA follows: TGTGCCAGCGCCCGTGTGGGATTGGGTGGCTACACCTTC. Translated, it gives CASARVGLGGYTF.